This T cell receptor beta chain stems from a study of regulatory and conventional T cells in RAG deficiency. Here immunoSEQ multiplex PCR was the method, and the copy in TCRdb shows in-frame clones only, minus some. Here the sample spans about 30,000 clones, 95% to 96% being singletons. Per the germline V gene, CDR1 is SGHRS and CDR2 is YFSETQ. J lost 0 bases, V lost 5 bases, and 5 bases had no gene match. The CDR3 has 15 amino acids. Conventional CD4+ T cells were sorted from blood as CD25-low CD127-high cells. In the case of this clone: The antigen is undetermined.

Study findings and constraints: Shannon entropy fell and Simpson indices rose in RAG-deficient patients. Patient subsets had shorter CDR3s; Omenn Treg-Tconv overlap exceeded 80%. Other subsets showed roughly 9.9-fold reductions, but Treg unique TCR beta sequences fell roughly 100-fold in these patients.

These data also formed part of another study, on regulatory T cells. That study reports: Amplification used 52 TRBV primers and 13 TRBJ primers. Patient repertoires had restricted TRB V-J pairs and skewed V and J usage, most in Tregs.

The chain joins TRBV5-1 to TRBJ1-3, with TRBD1 matching 7 bases. The sample comprised CD25- CD4+ T cells sorted from blood. This receptor was obtained from a human donor in good health. CDR3 nucleotide sequence: TGCGCCAGCAGTCCCGGGACAGACTCTGGAAACACCATATATTTT. Protein sequence: CASSPGTDSGNTIYF.